The entry below describes one T cell receptor beta chain. Sequenced by immunoSEQ multiplex PCR; TCRdb stores in-frame clones only, minus some. This table has tens of thousands of clones, 85% to 95% appearing once. Trimming pared 0 bases from V and 0 bases from J, leaving 9 bases between. CDR1 is SGHDT, CDR2 YYEEEE, per germline. The CDR3 totals 16 residues. This record belongs to a study of T cell changes during pregnancy in multiple sclerosis. Here the sequenced sample was peripheral blood, taken after pregnancy. The chain carries TRBV5-6 and TRBJ2-2; D remains ambiguous. This TCR was sampled from a female donor in good health, enrolled as a control in a pregnancy study. The CDR3 region is CASSLGGGANTGELFF. The CDR3 DNA sequence: TGTGCCAGCAGCTTGGGCGGTGGCGCGAACACCGGGGAGCTGTTTTTT.